The 15 T cell receptor beta chains listed next were all sequenced from one sample in a study of T cells and Merkel cell carcinoma outcomes. Clones were sequenced by immunoSEQ multiplex PCR, and TCRdb holds only the in-frame ones, with some missing. The sample shows 8,500 to 10,000 clones, around four fifths of them seen only once. Sequenced sample: tumor tissue from Merkel cell carcinoma. Source of these receptors: a human donor with Merkel cell carcinoma.

This sequence joins TRBV15 and TRBJ2-3, with D possibly matching TRBD1 (5 bases). V dropped 1 base and J dropped 0 bases, with 11 bases sitting between them. Germline V gives CDR1 LNHNV, CDR2 YYDKDF (reference sequence). This CDR3 is 16 amino acids long. CDR3 protein: CATSRGGARSTDTQYF. The CDR3 nucleotides are TGTGCCACCAGCAGAGGTGGGGCCAGAAGCACAGATACGCAGTATTTT.

CDR3: CASSPSSGTLIHEQYF. CDR3 coding DNA: TGTGCCAGCAGCCCCTCCTCCGGGACTCTAATCCACGAGCAGTACTTC. The rearrangement joins TRBV11-2 to TRBJ2-7, with a weak D call TRBD2 (6 bases). CDR3 length: 16 residues. The V end was cut by 5 bases, the J end by 5 bases, with 22 bases between. Germline V gene data show CDR1 as SGHAT and CDR2 as FQNNGV.

This clone was recorded only once. The chain uses TRBV4-2 and TRBJ1-2; D gene unclear. The CDR3 is 15 residues long. Between the trimmed V and J ends, which lost 2 bases and 4 bases, there was a span of 14 bases. Germline CDR1 is LGHNA and CDR2 is YNFKEQ. CDR3 coding DNA: TGTGCCAGCAGCCAACCGATAGAGGTTTCCTATGGCTACACCTTC. Translating it yields CASSQPIEVSYGYTF.

The chain recombines TRBV7-9 with TRBJ2-4; the match to TRBD1 covers 7 bases. CDR3 length equals 16 residues. Losses at the gene ends were 4 bases for V and 6 bases for J; bases not matched to a gene: 12. Germline V gene data show CDR1 as SEHNR and CDR2 as FQNEAQ (reference sequence). CDR3 coding DNA: TGTGCCAGCAGCTCCCTGGACAGGCTACTATTAAACATTCAGTACTTC. This encodes CASSSLDRLLLNIQYF.

The chain combines TRBV15 with TRBJ2-6; D uncertain. The V and J ends lost 7 bases and 0 bases respectively, with 7 bases between them. Germline CDR1 reads LNHNV; CDR2 reads YYDKDF (reference sequence). The length of the CDR3 is 14 residues. The CDR3 reads CATTRDSGANVLTF. DNA of the CDR3: TGTGCCACCACCCGTGACTCTGGGGCCAACGTCCTGACTTTC.

The V call is TRBV5-1, the J call TRBJ1-1, with TRBD1 as a possible D gene (5 bases). The CDR3 is 13 amino acids. Germline V CDR1 and CDR2: SGHRS, YFSETQ. V was clipped by 1 base and J by 5 bases, with 9 bases between them. The CDR3 DNA reads TGCGCCAGCAGCTTGCAGGGTGGGACTGAAGCTTTCTTT. Amino acid sequence: CASSLQGGTEAFF.

The chain is built from TRBV7-9 and TRBJ1-2; 7 bases are shared with TRBD1. The CDR3 covers 15 residues. J lost 7 bases, V lost 4 bases, and 12 bases had no gene match. The germline CDR1 and CDR2 sequences are SEHNR and FQNEAQ (reference sequence). CDR3 in DNA: TGTGCCAGCAGCTCCCGGGACAGAACTACCTCTGGCTACACCTTC. Its protein product is CASSSRDRTTSGYTF.

The chain couples TRBV7-6 to TRBJ2-1; D gene ambiguous. V was clipped by 1 base and J by 6 bases, with 19 bases between them. The CDR3 consists of 17 residues. The germline CDR1 and CDR2 sequences are SGHVS and FNYEAQ. CDR3 DNA: TGTGCCAGCAGCTTAGTCGAAGTGGGCCGTAGGTCCAATGAGCAGTTCTTC. It specifies CASSLVEVGRRSNEQFF.

The chain joins TRBV5-1 to TRBJ2-1; D is ambiguous. V gave up 3 bases and J gave up 3 bases, with 4 bases separating them. CDR3 length: 12 residues. Germline CDR1 reads SGHRS; CDR2 reads YFSETQ. CDR3 in amino acids: CASSSYYNEQFF. DNA for the CDR3: TGCGCCAGCAGCTCCTACTACAATGAGCAGTTCTTC.

Worth noting for this clone: Additional DNA sequences in this sample encode the identical CDR3. The chain is built from TRBV18 and TRBJ1-5, with 7 bases identical to TRBD1. This CDR3 is built from 14 residues. The V gene end was trimmed by 2 bases and the J gene end by 4 bases; junction bases not matched to a gene: 2. Germline-derived CDR1 and CDR2 are KGHSH and LQKENI. The CDR3 bases are TGTGCCAGCTCACCAGGGACAGTTAATCAGCCCCAGCATTTT. Translated: CASSPGTVNQPQHF.

The rearrangement joins TRBV11-2 to TRBJ2-3, with 12 bases identical to TRBD2. The junction had 6 bases not matched to a gene; V was cut back by 5 bases and J by 3 bases. Looked up from germline, CDR1 is SGHAT and CDR2 is FQNNGV. This CDR3 contains 16 residues. The CDR3 reads CASSPLAGGLTDTQYF. DNA for the CDR3: TGTGCCAGCAGCCCACTAGCGGGGGGCCTGACAGATACGCAGTATTTT.

V is TRBV5-1 and J is TRBJ2-5, with 13 bases matching TRBD2. Trimming cost V 4 bases and J 5 bases; bases outside gene matches: 8. This CDR3 contains 16 residues. Germline V gives CDR1 SGHRS, CDR2 YFSETQ. Written as DNA, the CDR3 is TGCGCCAGCAGCGCCCAACTAGCGGGGGGGCGCGAGACCCAGTACTTC. This codes for CASSAQLAGGRETQYF.

The V call is TRBV18, the J call TRBJ2-5; 11 bases are shared with TRBD1. Germline V gives CDR1 KGHSH, CDR2 LQKENI. The CDR3 has 15 amino acids. Trimming removed 8 bases from V and 0 bases from J; junction bases left unmatched: 5. The CDR3 protein is CASRPGQGDQETQYF. The CDR3 DNA reads TGTGCCAGCAGACCGGGACAGGGGGACCAAGAGACCCAGTACTTC.

This clone was recorded once. The V call is TRBV5-1, the J call TRBJ2-2; 8 positions agree with TRBD2. This CDR3 is built from 14 residues. Per the germline V gene, CDR1 is SGHRS and CDR2 is YFSETQ. Trimming took 6 bases from V and 7 from J; bases not matched to a gene: 8. CDR3 nucleotide sequence: TGCGCCAGCACCCCGGGGGGGGCTGGCGGGGAGCTGTTTTTT. Encoded protein: CASTPGGAGGELFF.

This chain connects TRBV7-8 to TRBJ2-7; D is unresolved. Trimming left V 0 bases short and J 3 bases short, with 6 bases between. The V gene's germline CDR1 is SGHVS and CDR2 FQNEAQ. CDR3 length: 13 residues. DNA for the CDR3: TGTGCCAGCAGCTTAGCAGGGAACTACGAGCAGTACTTC. Amino acids: CASSLAGNYEQYF.